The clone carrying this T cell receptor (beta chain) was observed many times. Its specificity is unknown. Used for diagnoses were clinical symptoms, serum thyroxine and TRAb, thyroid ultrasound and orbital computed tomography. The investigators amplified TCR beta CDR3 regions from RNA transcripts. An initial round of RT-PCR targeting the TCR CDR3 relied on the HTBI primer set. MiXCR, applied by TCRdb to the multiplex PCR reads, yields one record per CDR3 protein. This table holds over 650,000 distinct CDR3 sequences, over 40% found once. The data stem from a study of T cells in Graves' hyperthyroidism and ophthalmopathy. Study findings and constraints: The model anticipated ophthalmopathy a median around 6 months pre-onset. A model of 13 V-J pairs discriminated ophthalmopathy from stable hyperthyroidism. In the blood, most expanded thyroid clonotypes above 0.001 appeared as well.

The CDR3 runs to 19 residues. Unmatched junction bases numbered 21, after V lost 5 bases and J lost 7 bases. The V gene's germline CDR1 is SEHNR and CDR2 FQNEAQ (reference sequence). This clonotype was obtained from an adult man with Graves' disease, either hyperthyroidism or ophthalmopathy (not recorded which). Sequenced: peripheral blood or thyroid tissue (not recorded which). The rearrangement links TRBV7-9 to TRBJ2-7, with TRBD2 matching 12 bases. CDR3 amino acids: CASSLTTHGLAGRLREQYF. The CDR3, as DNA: TGTGCCAGCAGCCTAACGACCCACGGACTAGCGGGGCGACTTCGGGAGCAGTACTTC.